This T cell receptor (beta chain) was documented in a study of OX40 agonist ivuxolimab in advanced cancers. CDR1 SGHRS and CDR2 YFSETQ come from the germline V gene. There are 17 residues in the CDR3. V lost 0 bases to trimming and J lost 2 bases; unmatched junction nucleotides: 10. The repertoire was sequenced with immunoSEQ multiplex PCR; TCRdb's copy has only in-frame clones and lacks some. The profile shows more than 95,000 clones, approximately 90% of them singletons. Samples were taken at baseline and on day 1 of cycles 4 and 7. The receptor was derived from an adult with an advanced solid tumor such as melanoma, head and neck, liver or kidney cancer. The chain joins TRBV5-1 to TRBJ2-5, with 7 bases that match TRBD2. This sample comprised CD4+ or CD8+ T cells sorted from blood, obtained in a trial of the OX40 agonist ivuxolimab. This chain's CDR3 is CASSLGAGSSYQETQYF. For the CDR3, the DNA is TGCGCCAGCAGCTTGGGAGCGGGATCCTCCTATCAAGAGACCCAGTACTTC.